This T cell receptor (beta chain) was obtained from a study of naive and memory T cell subsets. Whole-study findings and limits: Especially in CD8 cells, naive repertoires contained a few larger clonotypes, possibly CD45RA-re-expressing memory cells. Gini index rose across naive, CM, EM and EMRA in CD4 and CD8.

Two oligonucleotides, mixed equimolar, formed the beta constant-region primer covering TRBC1 and TRBC2. Four rounds of PCR amplified the ligated cDNA using nested alpha and beta constant-region primers plus SP2. TCRdb fed the UMI-ligation and nested PCR reads into MiXCR, producing one record per CDR3 protein. The table shows roughly 140,000 distinct CDR3 sequences, with approximately 20% occurring only once. The CDR3 length is 14 residues. Losses at the gene ends were 0 bases for V and 10 bases for J; bases not matched to a gene: 6. Germline CDR1 and CDR2: MNHNY and SVGAGI (reference sequence). This clonotype turned up a few times. Its antigen is still unknown.

The source of this sequence is a human donor in good health. Sequenced sample: naive CD8+ T cells from blood. The chain employs TRBV6-6 and TRBJ2-1; TRBD2 aligns across 7 bases. The CDR3 DNA reads TGTGCCAGCAGTTACTCGACGTGGGGGGGGGAGCAGTTCTTC. Its protein product is CASSYSTWGGEQFF.